This T cell receptor (beta chain) emerged from a study of Graves' ophthalmopathy and Graves' hyperthyroidism. The sequenced template was RNA, covering the TCR beta CDR3 region. First-round RT-PCR employed HTBI primers, with a second-round multiplex PCR after it. TCRdb reprocessed the multiplex PCR reads with MiXCR, giving one entry per CDR3 protein. In the table there are 1 million to 1.3 million distinct CDR3 sequences, about two fifths of which are singletons. From germline, CDR1 is MDHEN and CDR2 SYDVKM. The junction had 9 bases not matched to a gene; V was cut back by 7 bases and J by 3 bases. The CDR3 is 14 amino acids.

The source of this sequence is an adult man with Graves' hyperthyroidism. Sequencing was done on a sample of peripheral blood or thyroid tissue (not recorded which). The gene calls are TRBV28 and TRBJ2-7, with TRBD1 matching 7 bases. The chain's CDR3 is CASKLQGIYYEQYF. In nucleotides, the CDR3 is TGTGCCAGCAAACTACAGGGGATCTACTACGAGCAGTACTTC.